What follows are 31 T cell receptor beta chains derived from one specimen sequenced in a study of blood T cell repertoires in COVID-19. Generated by immunoSEQ multiplex PCR, the TCRdb table keeps only in-frame clones and is missing some. The sample holds about 370,000 clones, about 90% seen once. The sample was peripheral blood. The origin of the receptors is a woman in her 30s with COVID-19, enrolled during active disease.

The chain combines TRBV6-2 or TRBV6-3 with TRBJ1-2, with D possibly being TRBD1 (6 bases). Germline V gene sequence: CDR1 MNHEY, CDR2 SVGEGT. The V end lost 0 bases, the J end lost 2 bases, and 7 bases lay between the germline ends. CDR3 length equals 14 residues. The CDR3 DNA follows: TGTGCCAGCAGTTACTCGGGACACAACTATGGCTACACCTTC. It encodes CASSYSGHNYGYTF.

The chain joins TRBV5-5 to TRBJ1-2; tentative D call: TRBD1 (5 bases). This CDR3 region has 13 residues. Germline CDR1 and CDR2: SGHKS and YYEKEE (reference sequence). V lost 0 bases to trimming and J lost 8 bases, with 11 bases between them. For the CDR3, the DNA is TGTGCCAGCAGCTTGGAAGGGGTAGGCGGCTACACCTTC. This translates into CASSLEGVGGYTF.

The chain couples TRBV15 to TRBJ1-3; TRBD1 might be the D (5 bases). Germline values: CDR1 LNHNV, CDR2 YYDKDF (reference sequence). Trimming left V 9 bases short and J 0 bases short, with 12 bases between. This CDR3 has 14 amino acids. CDR3 in amino acids: CATAQGNSGNTIYF. DNA of the CDR3: TGTGCCACAGCGCAGGGAAACTCTGGAAACACCATATATTTT.

The V gene is TRBV2, the J gene TRBJ2-5; perhaps TRBD2 as D (6 bases). The CDR3 sequence is 10 residues long. Germline lookup yields CDR1 SNHLY and CDR2 FYNNEI. V lost 6 bases to trimming and J lost 13 bases, with 12 bases between them. CDR3 sequence: CASRGGSLYF. Written as DNA, the CDR3 is TGTGCCAGCAGGGGAGGTTCTCTGTACTTC.

The V call is TRBV29-1, the J call TRBJ2-7; D remains ambiguous. Germline assignment: CDR1 SQVTM and CDR2 ANQGSEA. V was cut by 2 bases and J by 2 bases, with 4 bases left in between. This CDR3 is 11 amino acids long. CDR3 nucleotide sequence: TGCAGCGTTGAACATGCCTACGAGCAGTACTTC. This gives the protein CSVEHAYEQYF.

The CDR3 bases are TGTGCCAGCAGCTTAGCGGGCCTCGACTACGAGCAGTACTTC. As protein: CASSLAGLDYEQYF. The chain combines TRBV7-2 with TRBJ2-7, with D unclear. Trimming left V 0 bases short and J 3 bases short, with 9 bases between. The CDR3 totals 14 residues. Per germline, CDR1 SGHTA and CDR2 FQGNSA.

J is TRBJ2-2 and V is TRBV7-2; 11 bases fit TRBD1. Germline CDR1 and CDR2: SGHTA and FQGNSA. The CDR3 loop spans 18 amino acids. With V trimmed by 4 bases and J by 4 bases, 11 bases remained unmatched. In DNA, the CDR3 is TGTGCCAGCAGCTCACAGCCACCGGGACAGGGGGTCACCGGGGAGCTGTTTTTT. Amino acid sequence: CASSSQPPGQGVTGELFF.

J is TRBJ2-3 and V is TRBV24-1; TRBD1 agrees at 10 bases. V was pared by 4 bases and J by 2 bases, with 5 bases of the junction left unmatched. CDR1 and CDR2 (germline): KGHDR, SFDVKD. This CDR3 spans 16 amino acids. The CDR3 nucleotides are TGTGCCACCAGTGACCCCGGACAGGGGGACACAGATACGCAGTATTTT. Protein sequence: CATSDPGQGDTDTQYF.

This clone was picked up many times. This chain uses TRBV11-2 with TRBJ1-1, with a tentative D call TRBD1 (5 bases). Germline V CDR1 and CDR2: SGHAT, FQNNGV. The CDR3 has 13 amino acids. Trimming stripped 5 bases from V and 3 bases from J, with 10 bases between. The CDR3 bases are TGTGCCAGCAGCCCCTCAGGGTACACTGAAGCTTTCTTT. Translated: CASSPSGYTEAFF.

CDR3 sequence reads: CAISDLPEAEQYF. CDR3 nucleotides: TGTGCCATCAGTGATTTACCGGAGGCCGAGCAGTACTTC. The rearrangement links TRBV10-3 to TRBJ2-7; tentative D call: TRBD2 (5 bases). The germline V gene has CDR1 ENHRY and CDR2 SYGVKD. The CDR3 length is 13 residues. Trimming removed 3 bases from V and 6 bases from J, with 12 bases in between.

The chain combines TRBV28 with TRBJ2-7; no firm D call. Germline values: CDR1 MDHEN, CDR2 SYDVKM. Trimming removed 5 bases from V and 2 bases from J, with 13 bases in between. The CDR3 covers 14 residues. CDR3 protein: CASSKTLLTYEQYF. In DNA, the CDR3 is TGTGCCAGCAGTAAGACACTTCTTACCTACGAGCAGTACTTC.

The chain is built from TRBV6-1 and TRBJ1-3; TRBD1 might be the D (6 bases). CDR1 is MNHNS and CDR2 is SASEGT in the germline V gene. This CDR3 is built from 14 residues. V lost 1 base to trimming and J lost 2 bases, with 6 bases between them. CDR3 DNA sequence: TGTGCCAGCAGTGAAGGACAGGCTGGAAACACCATATATTTT. Translated, it gives CASSEGQAGNTIYF.

The chain is built from TRBV3-1 (or the pseudogene TRBV3-2) and TRBJ2-7, with 10 positions matching TRBD2. Germline V gene lookup returns CDR1 LGHDT and CDR2 YNNKEL (reference sequence). With V trimmed by 4 bases and J by 0 bases, 3 bases remained unmatched. The CDR3 sequence is 15 residues long. The CDR3 loop reads CASSRAGGSSYEQYF. CDR3 sequence (DNA): TGTGCCAGCAGCCGAGCGGGGGGGAGCTCCTACGAGCAGTACTTC.

This clone came up once. The chain employs TRBV2 and TRBJ2-3; 11 nucleotides align to TRBD2. Germline values: CDR1 SNHLY, CDR2 FYNNEI. With 6 bases clipped from V and 6 bases from J, the junction kept 8 bases outside the gene matches. The CDR3 is 15 residues long. The CDR3: CASSGTSGLRDTQYF. The DNA of the CDR3 is TGTGCCAGCAGCGGGACTAGCGGCCTTAGGGATACGCAGTATTTT.

This rearrangement joins TRBV6-4 to TRBJ2-5; possibly TRBD2 for D (5 bases). The CDR3 has 16 amino acids. The V end lost 2 bases, the J end lost 3 bases, and 16 bases lay between the germline ends. Germline lookup yields CDR1 MRHNA and CDR2 SNTAGT. CDR3 DNA: TGTGCCAGCAGTGACATCTTCGAGGGCCAAAAAGAGACCCAGTACTTC. Amino acids: CASSDIFEGQKETQYF.

In its sample, this clone was seen once. V and J are TRBV20-1 and TRBJ1-2; maybe TRBD1 (5 bases). Trimming took off 3 bases at V and 5 bases at J, with 16 bases between the two ends. The CDR3 is made up of 14 amino acids. Germline V gene data show CDR1 as DFQATT and CDR2 as SNEGSKA (reference sequence). The CDR3 region is CSASRSQGTYGYTF. CDR3 sequence (DNA): TGCAGTGCTAGTCGTAGTCAGGGAACGTATGGCTACACCTTC.

The CDR3 coding sequence is TGTGCCAGTAGTATAGTTGGGACTAGCCGATACAATGAGCAGTTCTTC. It specifies CASSIVGTSRYNEQFF. The V gene is TRBV19, the J gene TRBJ2-1, with 9 bases fitting TRBD2. The CDR3 spans 16 residues. Germline V gives CDR1 LNHDA, CDR2 SQIVND (reference sequence). The junction had 5 bases not matched to a gene; V was cut back by 1 base and J by 4 bases.

V is TRBV6-5 and J is TRBJ1-1, with TRBD1 identical over 8 bases. Trimming at V came to 5 bases and at J to 1 base, leaving 3 bases not matched to a gene. CDR1 is MNHEY and CDR2 is SVGAGI in the germline V gene. The CDR3 totals 14 residues. CDR3 bases: TGTGCCAGCAGTCGGACAGGGACGAACACTGAAGCTTTCTTT. It encodes CASSRTGTNTEAFF.

V usage is TRBV4-2 and J usage is TRBJ2-7; perhaps TRBD2 as D (7 bases). The germline V gene has CDR1 LGHNA and CDR2 YNFKEQ. The CDR3 is 16 amino acids. V was cut by 4 bases and J by 2 bases, with 18 bases left in between. The CDR3 protein is CASSPRGGGAPYEQYF. The CDR3 coding sequence is TGTGCCAGCAGCCCGCGAGGCGGGGGCGCGCCCTACGAGCAGTACTTC.

The rearrangement links TRBV19 to TRBJ2-3, with 12 bases identical to TRBD2. Trimming at V came to 2 bases and at J to 6 bases, leaving 9 bases not matched to a gene. Per germline, CDR1 LNHDA and CDR2 SQIVND (reference sequence). The CDR3 is made up of 17 amino acids. CDR3 protein: CASSIPSTSGRTDTQYF. The CDR3 DNA reads TGTGCCAGTAGTATACCCTCGACTAGCGGGAGAACCGATACGCAGTATTTT. Combining the CDR3 with reference TRBV19 and TRBJ2-3 gives the whole variable domain DGGITQSPKYLFRKEGQNVTLSCEQNLNHDAMYWYRQDPGQGLRLIYYSQIVNDFQKGDIAEGYSVSREKKESFPLTVTSAQKNPTAFYLCASSIPSTSGRTDTQYFGPGTRLTVL.

This clone has a single count. The V and J genes are TRBV19 and TRBJ1-2; 9 bases align to TRBD1. J was trimmed by 3 bases and V by 6 bases; bases with no gene match: 5. From germline, CDR1 is LNHDA and CDR2 SQIVND (reference sequence). The CDR3 loop spans 14 amino acids. CDR3 nucleotide sequence: TGTGCCAGTAGCACGGACAGGGGATACTATGGCTACACCTTC. Its translation is CASSTDRGYYGYTF.

The count of this clone is one. The chain carries TRBV4-1 and TRBJ2-3; TRBD2 agrees at 13 bases. The germline CDR1 and CDR2 sequences are MGHRA and YSYEKL. V lost 3 bases, J lost 6 bases, and 12 bases stayed unmatched. The CDR3 is 18 amino acids. The CDR3 DNA reads as TGCGCCAGCAGCCAGGCGGTTGCCGAACTAGCGGGAGGGGATACGCAGTATTTT. It codes for CASSQAVAELAGGDTQYF.

The chain has TRBV5-4 and TRBJ2-2; the match to TRBD2 covers 8 bases. There are 17 residues in the CDR3. Trimming at V came to 0 bases and at J to 2 bases, leaving 6 bases not matched to a gene. Germline values: CDR1 SGHNT, CDR2 YYREEE (reference sequence). For the CDR3, the DNA is TGTGCCAGCAGCTTGGGGCCAGCGGGAGCTAACACCGGGGAGCTGTTTTTT. This translates into CASSLGPAGANTGELFF.

The chain has TRBV28 and TRBJ1-5; 8 bases agree with TRBD1. Germline V gene lookup returns CDR1 MDHEN and CDR2 SYDVKM. V lost 6 bases, J lost 7 bases, and 17 bases stayed unmatched. The CDR3 consists of 17 residues. Here the CDR3 DNA reads TGTGCCAGCAGCCTGGCAGGGCTGACAGGGGAGGGGCAGCCCCAGCATTTT. Protein product: CASSLAGLTGEGQPQHF.

This rearrangement joins TRBV28 to TRBJ1-2; D might be TRBD1 (5 bases). The CDR3 consists of 14 residues. Per the germline V gene, CDR1 is MDHEN and CDR2 is SYDVKM. V was clipped by 5 bases and J by 3 bases, with 13 bases between them. The CDR3 sequence: CASSIQGLDYGYTF. CDR3 nucleotides: TGTGCCAGCAGTATCCAGGGTTTGGACTATGGCTACACCTTC.

This chain's CDR3 is CASSLVGGGEPQHF. The CDR3 DNA sequence: TGCGCCAGCAGCTTGGTTGGCGGCGGGGAGCCCCAGCATTTT. The chain employs TRBV5-1 and TRBJ1-5; no clear D gene. Germline CDR1 is SGHRS and CDR2 is YFSETQ. Deletions cut 0 bases from V and 8 bases from J, with 12 bases between. The CDR3 has 14 amino acids.

The rearrangement uses TRBV20-1 and TRBJ2-1; 9 nucleotides line up with TRBD2. The CDR3 is 14 residues long. V trimming: 3 bases; J trimming: 4 bases; junction bases outside the gene matches: 4. Per the germline V gene, CDR1 is DFQATT and CDR2 is SNEGSKA (reference sequence). CDR3 sequence (DNA): TGCAGTGCTAGTGCTAGCGGGAAATACAATGAGCAGTTCTTC. The encoded protein is CSASASGKYNEQFF.

The chain couples TRBV27 to TRBJ1-1, with 7 bases identical to TRBD1. CDR1 and CDR2 (germline): MNHEY, SMNVEV (reference sequence). With 4 bases clipped from V and 6 bases from J, the junction kept 8 bases outside the gene matches. The length of the CDR3 is 14 residues. In nucleotides, the CDR3 is TGTGCCAGCAGTTATGACAGGGAAATCTCTGAAGCTTTCTTT. Protein product: CASSYDREISEAFF.

There are a few counts of this clone. The CDR3 DNA sequence: TGTGCCAGCAGCGTAGGGGTAGGCCGGGACACCGGGGAGCTGTTTTTT. Protein product: CASSVGVGRDTGELFF. The V gene is TRBV9, the J gene TRBJ2-2, with D unclear. The CDR3 loop spans 16 amino acids. CDR1 is SGDLS, CDR2 YYNGEE, per germline. V was trimmed by 0 bases and J by 3 bases, leaving 12 bases between them.

The genes are TRBV11-3 and TRBJ1-5; 11 bases agree with TRBD1. The CDR3 runs to 15 residues. CDR1 and CDR2 (germline): SGHNT, YENEEA. V lost 4 bases to trimming and J lost 6 bases; unmatched junction nucleotides: 5. The chain's CDR3 is CASSSGQGAGQPQHF. CDR3 DNA sequence: TGTGCCAGCAGCTCCGGACAGGGGGCGGGTCAGCCCCAGCATTTT.

This chain connects TRBV11-2 to TRBJ2-3, with a tentative D call TRBD2 (5 bases). CDR3 length: 14 amino acids. Germline assignment: CDR1 SGHAT and CDR2 FQNNGV. With 5 bases removed from V and 3 bases from J, the gap between germline ends came to 12 bases. The CDR3 DNA follows: TGTGCCAGCAGCGGAGGCGGACCGACAGATACGCAGTATTTT. It specifies CASSGGGPTDTQYF. Filled out from reference TRBV11-2 and TRBJ2-3, the complete variable domain reads EAGVAQSPRYKIIEKRQSVAFWCNPISGHATLYWYQQILGQGPKLLIQFQNNGVVDDSQLPKDRFSAERLKGVDSTLKIQPAKLEDSAVYLCASSGGGPTDTQYFGPGTRLTVL.